This entry concerns a single T cell receptor (beta chain). Its antigen target is currently unknown. There are no base qualities to consult, and no much larger clone falls within one base. Peripheral blood CD8+ and CD4+ T cells from healthy donors, Susac syndrome patients and multiple sclerosis patients were profiled using high-throughput TCR beta sequencing. Multiple sclerosis controls were treatment-naive patients with stable or active relapsing-remitting disease fulfilling revised McDonald criteria. Bulk CD8+ and CD4+ T cells were purified by magnetic negative isolation, while CD8+ TEMRA cells were enriched using FACS. Blood was collected in EDTA tubes and processed within 24 hours, with PBMCs isolated through density gradient centrifugation. PBMCs intended for TCR sequencing were cryopreserved in liquid nitrogen and were subsequently thawed in a 37 degrees C water bath. The sorted or isolated CD4+, CD8+ and CD8+ TEMRA cells reached a purity of at least 90%.

RNA was extracted using the RNeasy kit, and about 0.5 to 1 ug of the RNA was reverse transcribed with random hexamers. The immunoSEQ multiplex PCR assay, covering 54 Vbeta and 13 Jbeta segments, was used to amplify TCR beta CDR3 regions. To correct PCR amplification bias, a synthetic template baseline was used for both primer optimization and computational correction. The published analysis was carried out like this. Reads were assigned to V, D and J genes according to IMGT and analyzed in immunoSEQ Analyzer, with only productive sequences retained. Clonality was calculated as one minus the Shannon entropy normalized by log2 of the number of productive unique sequences. For each patient and control, public and private clones were evaluated within the 100 most prevalent clones. A clone was defined as Susac-specific if it was absent from the healthy and MS cohorts, from roughly 1,000 published viral clones and from other ImmuneACCESS disease sequences. TCRdb reprocessed the public reads (quality trimming at Q25 with fastp, clone calling with MiXCR) and kept in-frame beta chains. Duplicate CDR3 protein sequences are folded into a single record with the most common DNA and genes. The V and J calls shown here were made by TCRdb, not taken from the authors' results. The sample includes about 69,000 distinct CDR3 sequences, with roughly 90% observed a single time. Just over 0.5% of the sample belongs to the ten largest clones.

The germline V gene (reference sequence) yields MNHEY for CDR1 and SMNVEV for CDR2. V gives up 4 bases and J gives up 1 base, and the segment between their germline ends measures 14 bases. The CDR3 spans 15 residues, from the cysteine through the phenylalanine. The entry retains the CDR3 DNA only, 45 bases that are in frame from base 1. The data originate from a study of CD8 T cells in Susac syndrome (dated by TCRdb to between 2018 and 2021). Regarding the research as a whole: Repertoire sequencing was used to test whether CD8+ T cell activation and differentiation in Susac syndrome was antigen driven. CD8+ T cell repertoire clonality was compared between about a dozen healthy donors, approximately 14 Susac syndrome patients and approximately 15 multiple sclerosis patients. Summary of the overall study and its limitations: The study acknowledged that relatively few individuals were included in the TCR sequencing and HLA analysis.

The source of this sequence is a human donor with multiple sclerosis. The chain was built from TRBV27 and TRBJ2-7; a weak D assignment points to TRBD2 (6 bases agree). The specimen sequenced was CD8+ T cells from PBMCs. The CDR3 loop reads CASSSNLGLSYEQYF. The sequenced DNA is TGTGCCAGCAGTTCCAACCTCGGACTATCCTACGAGCAGTACTTC.